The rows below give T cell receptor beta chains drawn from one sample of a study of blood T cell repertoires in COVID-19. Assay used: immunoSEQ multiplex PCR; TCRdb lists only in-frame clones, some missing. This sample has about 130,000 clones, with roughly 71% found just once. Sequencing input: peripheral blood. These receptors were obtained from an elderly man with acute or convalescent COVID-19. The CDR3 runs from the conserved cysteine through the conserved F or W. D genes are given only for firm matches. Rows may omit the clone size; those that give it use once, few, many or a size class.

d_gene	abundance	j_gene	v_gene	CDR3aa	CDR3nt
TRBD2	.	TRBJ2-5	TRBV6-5	CASSYWRGGTETQYF	TGTGCCAGCAGTTACTGGCGGGGGGGCACAGAGACCCAGTACTTC
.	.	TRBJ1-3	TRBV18	CASSSAGVSSGNTIYF	TGTGCCAGCTCCTCCGCAGGGGTATCCTCTGGAAACACCATATATTTT
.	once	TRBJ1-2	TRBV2	CASSPQLNYGYTF	TGTGCCAGCAGCCCTCAACTCAACTATGGCTACACCTTC
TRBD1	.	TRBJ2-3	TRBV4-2	CASSQDWNQGASRDTQYF	TGTGCCAGCAGCCAAGATTGGAACCAGGGGGCATCACGAGATACGCAGTATTTT
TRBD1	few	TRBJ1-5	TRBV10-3	CAISKGTGYNQPQHF	TGTGCCATCAGTAAAGGGACAGGGTACAATCAGCCCCAGCATTTT
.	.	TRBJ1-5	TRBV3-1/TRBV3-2	CASSQGGSGNQPQHF	TGTGCCAGCAGCCAGGGAGGGTCTGGCAATCAGCCCCAGCATTTT
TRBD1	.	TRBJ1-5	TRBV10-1	CASSGTGGRNQPQHF	TGCGCCAGCAGTGGGACAGGGGGACGAAATCAGCCCCAGCATTTT
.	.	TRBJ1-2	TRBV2	CASSVANYGYTF	TGTGCCAGCAGTGTAGCTAACTATGGCTACACCTTC
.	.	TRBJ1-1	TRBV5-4	CASSPGSQSSTEAFF	TGTGCCAGCAGCCCTGGGAGCCAGTCGAGCACTGAAGCTTTCTTT
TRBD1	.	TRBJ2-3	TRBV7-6	CASIQQGFPLGTDTQYF	TGTGCCAGCATTCAACAGGGGTTCCCCCTAGGCACAGATACGCAGTATTTT
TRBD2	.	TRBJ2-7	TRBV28	CASRARQSGGYEQYF	TGTGCCAGCAGGGCGAGACAGAGCGGGGGATACGAGCAGTACTTC
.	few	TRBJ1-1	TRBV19	CASSPRGRAEAFF	TGTGCCAGTAGCCCCCGCGGGCGCGCTGAAGCTTTCTTT
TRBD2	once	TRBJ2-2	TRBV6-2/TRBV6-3	CASSSSGGARTGELFF	TGTGCCAGCAGTTCGAGCGGGGGGGCCAGGACCGGGGAGCTGTTTTTT
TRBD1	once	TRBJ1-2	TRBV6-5	CASRRDPTGPGYTF	TGTGCCAGCAGACGCGATCCGACAGGGCCTGGCTACACCTTC
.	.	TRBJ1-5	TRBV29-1	CSVANSLNQPQHF	TGCAGCGTTGCGAACAGCTTAAATCAGCCCCAGCATTTT
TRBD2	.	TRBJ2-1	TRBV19	CASSRLAGGYNEQFF	TGTGCCAGTAGTAGACTAGCGGGGGGGTACAATGAGCAGTTCTTC
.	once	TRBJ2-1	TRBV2	CASSEASVSYNEQFF	TGTGCCAGCAGTGAAGCCAGCGTATCCTACAATGAGCAGTTCTTC
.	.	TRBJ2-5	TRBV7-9	CASSPSSALRETQYF	TGTGCCAGCAGCCCCTCGTCAGCGCTGCGAGAGACCCAGTACTTC
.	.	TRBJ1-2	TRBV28	CASSLSRAGYHF	TGTGCCAGCAGTTTATCCAGGGCAGGGTATCACTTC
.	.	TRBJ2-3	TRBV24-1	CATSWGDSTTDTQYF	TGTGCCACCAGTTGGGGGGACTCGACCACAGATACGCAGTATTTT
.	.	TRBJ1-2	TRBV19	CASSIGTKNYGYTF	TGTGCCAGTAGTATCGGGACAAAGAACTATGGCTACACCTTC
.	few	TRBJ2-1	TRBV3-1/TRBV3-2	CASSGGAGNEQFF	TGTGCCAGCAGCGGGGGGGCCGGGAATGAGCAGTTCTTC
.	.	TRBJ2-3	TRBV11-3	CASSRGAGTDTQYF	TGTGCCAGCAGCCGGGGGGCAGGCACAGATACGCAGTATTTT
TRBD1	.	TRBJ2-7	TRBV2	CASTKLGQGKNYEQYF	TGTGCCAGCACCAAACTGGGACAGGGGAAAAACTACGAGCAGTACTTC